Reported below is one T cell receptor beta chain. These data come from a study of shared clonotypes between healthy human individuals. Libraries were prepared by immunoSEQ multiplex PCR; TCRdb keeps only in-frame clonotypes and omits some of them. The repertoire holds 470,000 or so clones, with roughly 80% as singletons. The donors, healthy adults who were HIV-negative, had experienced no recent acute infections or vaccinations. V lost 6 bases, J lost 3 bases, and 8 bases lay in between. Per germline, CDR1 MDHEN and CDR2 SYDVKM. CDR3 length: 12 amino acids. The specimen was PBMCs. The chain couples TRBV28 to TRBJ1-2, with D unclear. The receptor was derived from a woman aged 40 to 49 in good health. Some clones in this sample may be carry-over from other donors' samples. CDR3 loop: CASSLVDYGYTF. Written as DNA, the CDR3 is TGTGCCAGCAGCCTGGTTGACTATGGCTACACCTTC.